Below are 21 T cell receptor beta chains sequenced from a single sample in a study of shared clonotypes between healthy human individuals. Some clones are missing from TCRdb's copy, which holds only in-frame ones; the method was immunoSEQ multiplex PCR. The sample includes hundreds of thousands of clones, 90% to 96% seen only once; the top ten take 0.05% to 0.07%. Sequencing input: naive CD4+ T cells sorted from blood. Subset of the sample: CD45RA+ positively selected. These receptors came from a woman aged 25 to 39 in good health.

The chain combines TRBV27 with TRBJ1-5; D gene unclear. Germline loops: CDR1 MNHEY, CDR2 SMNVEV (reference sequence). This CDR3 has 15 residues. Trimming shortened V by 6 bases and J by 0 bases, and 12 bases separated the two germline ends. The CDR3 DNA is TGTGCCAGCAGACTCACTTGGGATAGCAATCAGCCCCAGCATTTT. Translating it yields CASRLTWDSNQPQHF.

Points on this clone: In the same sample, other DNA sequences code for this CDR3. The chain recombines TRBV28 with TRBJ1-1; tentative D call: TRBD1 (5 bases). V was shortened by 2 bases and J by 4 bases, with 8 bases between the two germline ends. The CDR3 is 13 amino acids. CDR1 and CDR2 (germline): MDHEN, SYDVKM. In DNA form, the CDR3 reads TGTGCCAGCAGTTTAGGGGGGTCCACTGAAGCTTTCTTT. It is translated as CASSLGGSTEAFF.

This clone was recorded only once. The CDR3 loop reads CASSLSGIEYEQYF. DNA of the CDR3: TGTGCCAGCAGTTTGAGCGGGATCGAATACGAGCAGTACTTC. V gene TRBV28 combines with J gene TRBJ2-7; 7 nucleotides align to TRBD2. CDR1 is MDHEN and CDR2 is SYDVKM in the germline V gene. With 3 bases clipped from V and 4 bases from J, the junction kept 6 bases outside the gene matches. The CDR3 contains 14 residues.

The chain couples TRBV28 to TRBJ2-5, with TRBD1 matching over 8 bases. TRBJ2-7 explains the end of the DNA better; the J call may be wrong. The CDR3 sequence is 13 residues long. Germline CDR1 and CDR2: MDHEN and SYDVKM. This CDR3 is CASSRTGRYEQYF. CDR3 in DNA: TGTGCCAGCAGCAGGACAGGGAGGTACGAGCAGTACTTC.

The V gene is TRBV6-4, the J gene TRBJ2-3, with TRBD2 identical over 8 bases. Germline values: CDR1 MRHNA, CDR2 SNTAGT. Unmatched junction bases numbered 9, after V lost 0 bases and J lost 7 bases. The CDR3 totals 16 residues. The CDR3 coding sequence is TGTGCCAGCAGTGACTCTTCGAGCGGGAGAATAAATACGCAGTATTTT. This gives the protein CASSDSSSGRINTQYF.

V usage is TRBV29-1 and J usage is TRBJ2-3; 9 bases are shared with TRBD1. The V and J ends lost 4 bases and 3 bases, in that order; junction bases with no gene match: 11. The CDR3 is made up of 16 amino acids. Per the germline V gene, CDR1 is SQVTM and CDR2 is ANQGSEA. The CDR3 sequence: CSVGLNDRGVTDTQYF. The DNA for the CDR3 is TGCAGCGTTGGACTAAATGACAGGGGGGTTACAGATACGCAGTATTTT.

CDR3 DNA sequence: TGTGCCAGCAGCCAAGAACGGGGGCAAGAGACCCAGTACTTC. This translates into CASSQERGQETQYF. V and J are TRBV14 and TRBJ2-5; the D gene is possibly TRBD2 (6 bases). The CDR3 length is 14 residues. The germline CDR1 and CDR2 sequences are SGHDN and FVKESK. V was clipped by 0 bases and J by 2 bases, with 7 bases between them.

The rearrangement joins TRBV27 to TRBJ1-3; 10 nucleotides match TRBD1. Germline CDR1 and CDR2: MNHEY and SMNVEV (reference sequence). V lost 5 bases to trimming and J lost 4 bases; unmatched junction nucleotides: 8. The CDR3 runs 16 residues. For the CDR3, the DNA is TGTGCCAGCAGTAAATCCGGGACAGGGGTAGGAAACACCATATATTTT. Translation: CASSKSGTGVGNTIYF.

This clone was picked up one time. This rearrangement joins TRBV10-2 to TRBJ1-3, with D possibly TRBD1 on 5 matching bases. Between the trimmed V and J ends, which lost 3 bases and 2 bases, there was a span of 8 bases. The CDR3 totals 14 residues. Per germline, CDR1 WSHSY and CDR2 SAAADI. CDR3: CASSDLGAGNTIYF. CDR3 DNA sequence: TGCGCCAGCAGTGATTTAGGGGCTGGAAACACCATATATTTT.

The rearrangement uses TRBV11-2 and TRBJ2-7, with 8 bases matching TRBD2. Germline V gene lookup returns CDR1 SGHAT and CDR2 FQNNGV. This CDR3 spans 17 amino acids. V gave up 1 base and J gave up 5 bases; unmatched junction bases: 13. The CDR3 region has the DNA TGTGCCAGCAGCTTAGGTGGAGCGGGAGCCCTGGGCCACGAGCAGTACTTC. It translates to CASSLGGAGALGHEQYF.

In this sample, this clone turned up once. CDR3 loop: CASSLARLAGAYEQYF. The DNA for the CDR3 is TGTGCCAGCAGCTTAGCCCGACTAGCGGGAGCCTACGAGCAGTACTTC. The chain has TRBV7-9 and TRBJ2-7; 12 nucleotides align to TRBD2. The V segment lost 0 bases and the J segment 2 bases; nucleotides outside the gene matches: 2. The germline V gene has CDR1 SEHNR and CDR2 FQNEAQ (reference sequence). The length of the CDR3 is 16 residues.

This chain links TRBV28 with TRBJ2-3; the D gene is possibly TRBD1 (6 bases). Germline V lookup: CDR1 MDHEN, CDR2 SYDVKM. The CDR3 loop spans 13 amino acids. V was shortened by 8 bases and J by 2 bases, with 11 bases between the two germline ends. CDR3 amino acids: CASLHRDTDTQYF. The CDR3 region has the DNA TGTGCCAGCCTCCACAGGGACACAGATACGCAGTATTTT.

This chain joins TRBV28 and TRBJ1-1, with D unresolved. Germline V lookup: CDR1 MDHEN, CDR2 SYDVKM. Trimming cost V 10 bases and J 3 bases, with 9 bases left between them. This CDR3 region has 11 residues. In nucleotides, the CDR3 is TGTGCCATCTCCGGGGACACTGAAGCTTTCTTT. Amino acids: CAISGDTEAFF. Based on the CDR3 plus reference TRBV28 and TRBJ1-1, the full variable domain is DVKVTQSSRYLVKRTGEKVFLECVQDMDHENMFWYRQDPGLGLRLIYFSYDVKMKEKGDIPEGYSVSREKKERFSLILESASTNQTSMYLCAISGDTEAFFGQGTRLTVV.

The chain combines TRBV28 with TRBJ1-5, with 10 bases identical to TRBD1. The V segment lost 5 bases and the J segment 3 bases; nucleotides outside the gene matches: 7. Per the germline V gene, CDR1 is MDHEN and CDR2 is SYDVKM. This CDR3 has 16 residues. Written as DNA, the CDR3 is TGTGCCAGCAGTCGCCGGGACAGGGGACACAATCAGCCCCAGCATTTT. Protein: CASSRRDRGHNQPQHF.

The V and J genes are TRBV5-1 and TRBJ2-7, with TRBD2 as a possible D gene (6 bases). In germline, CDR1 is SGHRS, CDR2 YFSETQ. The CDR3 is 14 amino acids. Trimming took off 2 bases at V and 5 bases at J, with 14 bases between the two ends. The CDR3 loop is CASSLGGGNHEQYF. The CDR3 DNA reads TGCGCCAGCAGCTTAGGCGGCGGGAACCACGAGCAGTACTTC.

The J gene is TRBJ2-7, the V gene TRBV6-5; D remains unclear. The CDR3 spans 14 residues. The germline V gene encodes CDR1 MNHEY and CDR2 SVGAGI. The V and J ends lost 0 bases and 2 bases respectively, with 8 bases between them. Written as DNA, the CDR3 is TGTGCCAGCAGTTACTCAGACGGACCCTACGAGCAGTACTTC. Amino acids: CASSYSDGPYEQYF.

The chain couples TRBV28 to TRBJ1-2; a weak D match, TRBD1 (5 bases). Germline-derived CDR1 and CDR2 are MDHEN and SYDVKM. The ends were cut back, 3 bases at V and 1 base at J, with 15 bases in the middle. The CDR3 contains 16 residues. CDR3 bases: TGTGCCAGCAGTTTTTTAGGGGACGGATTTAACTATGGCTACACCTTC. Protein product: CASSFLGDGFNYGYTF.

This clone was recorded once. V is TRBV4-2 and J is TRBJ2-7; 15 nucleotides line up with TRBD2. Germline V gives CDR1 LGHNA, CDR2 YNFKEQ. The CDR3 consists of 20 residues. Germline trimming cut 3 bases from V and 2 bases from J; bases unmatched to any gene: 14. The CDR3 bases are TGTGCCAGCAGCCAGGCACTTGGACTAGCGGGAGGGACCGGTGCCTACGAGCAGTACTTC. This codes for CASSQALGLAGGTGAYEQYF.

This clone was recorded a few times. The CDR3 is CASRGVGYTF. The CDR3 coding sequence is TGTGCCAGCCGGGGTGTTGGCTACACCTTC. V is TRBV28 and J is TRBJ1-2; D call uncertain. This CDR3 spans 10 amino acids. Germline V lookup: CDR1 MDHEN, CDR2 SYDVKM. The germline V and J ends were trimmed by 8 bases and 7 bases, with 8 bases remaining between them.

The chain joins TRBV12-5 to TRBJ2-1; TRBD2 matches at 11 bases. CDR1 is LGHNT, CDR2 FRNRAP, per germline. The CDR3 has 15 amino acids. The V gene end was trimmed by 10 bases and the J gene end by 5 bases; junction bases not matched to a gene: 10. Here the CDR3 reads CATSPTSGIHNEQFF. The CDR3 region has the DNA TGTGCTACTTCTCCGACTAGCGGGATTCACAATGAGCAGTTCTTC.

V usage is TRBV10-3 and J usage is TRBJ1-1; D may be TRBD1 (6 bases). Germline lookup yields CDR1 ENHRY and CDR2 SYGVKD. Trimming shortened V by 2 bases and J by 8 bases, and 9 bases separated the two germline ends. The CDR3 contains 12 residues. The chain's CDR3 is CAISEDRREAFF. The CDR3 region has the DNA TGTGCCATCAGTGAGGACAGGCGAGAAGCTTTCTTT.